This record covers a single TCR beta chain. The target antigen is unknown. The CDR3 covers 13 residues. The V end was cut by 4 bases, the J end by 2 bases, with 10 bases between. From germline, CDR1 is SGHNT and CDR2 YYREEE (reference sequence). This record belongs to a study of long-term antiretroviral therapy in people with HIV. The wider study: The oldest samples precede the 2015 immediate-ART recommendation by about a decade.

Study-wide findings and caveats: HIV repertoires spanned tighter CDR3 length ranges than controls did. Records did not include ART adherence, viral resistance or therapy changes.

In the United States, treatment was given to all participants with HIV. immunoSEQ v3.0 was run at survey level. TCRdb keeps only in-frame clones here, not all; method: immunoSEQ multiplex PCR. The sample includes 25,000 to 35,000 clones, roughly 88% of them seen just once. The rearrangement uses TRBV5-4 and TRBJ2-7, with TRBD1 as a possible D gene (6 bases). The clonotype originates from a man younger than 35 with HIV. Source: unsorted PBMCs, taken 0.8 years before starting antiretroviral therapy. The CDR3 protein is CASSVTGAYEQYF. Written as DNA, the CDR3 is TGTGCCAGCAGCGTGACAGGAGCCTACGAGCAGTACTTC.